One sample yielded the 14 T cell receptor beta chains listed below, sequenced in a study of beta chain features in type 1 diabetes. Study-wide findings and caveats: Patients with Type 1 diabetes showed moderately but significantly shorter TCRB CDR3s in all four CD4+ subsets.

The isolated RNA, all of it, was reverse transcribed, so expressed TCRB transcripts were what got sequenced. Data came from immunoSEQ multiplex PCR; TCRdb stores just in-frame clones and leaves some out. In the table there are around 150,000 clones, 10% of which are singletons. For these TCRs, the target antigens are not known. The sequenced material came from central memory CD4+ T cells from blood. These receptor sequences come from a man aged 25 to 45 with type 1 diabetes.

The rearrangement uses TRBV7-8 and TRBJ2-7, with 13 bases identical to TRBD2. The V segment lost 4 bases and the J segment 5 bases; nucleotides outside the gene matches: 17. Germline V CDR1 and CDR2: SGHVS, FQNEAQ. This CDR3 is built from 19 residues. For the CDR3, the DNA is TGTGCCAGCAGCTCTCTTTACTCCTACATGGGACTAGCGGGACACGAGCAGTACTTC. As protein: CASSSLYSYMGLAGHEQYF.

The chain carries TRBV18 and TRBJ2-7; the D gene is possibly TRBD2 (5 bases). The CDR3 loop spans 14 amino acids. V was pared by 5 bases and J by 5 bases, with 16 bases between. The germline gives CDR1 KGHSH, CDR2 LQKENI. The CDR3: CASSAILGSDEQYF. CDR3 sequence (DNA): TGTGCCAGCTCAGCAATACTAGGTTCCGACGAGCAGTACTTC.

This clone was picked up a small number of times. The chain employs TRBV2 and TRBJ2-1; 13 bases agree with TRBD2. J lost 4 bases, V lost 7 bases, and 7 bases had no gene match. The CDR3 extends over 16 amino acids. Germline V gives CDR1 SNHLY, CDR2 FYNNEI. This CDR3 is CASTTSGRVSYNEQFF. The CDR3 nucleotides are TGTGCCAGCACTACTAGCGGGAGGGTCTCGTACAATGAGCAGTTCTTC.

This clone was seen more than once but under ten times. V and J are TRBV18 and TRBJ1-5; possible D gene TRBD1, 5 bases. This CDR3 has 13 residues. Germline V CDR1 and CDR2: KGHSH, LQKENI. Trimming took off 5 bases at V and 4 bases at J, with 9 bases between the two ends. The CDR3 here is CASSEGRNQPQHF. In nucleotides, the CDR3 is TGTGCCAGCTCAGAGGGGAGGAATCAGCCCCAGCATTTT. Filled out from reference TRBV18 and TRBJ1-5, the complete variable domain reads NAGVMQNPRHLVRRRGQEARLRCSPMKGHSHVYWYRQLPEEGLKFMVYLQKENIIDESGMPKERFSAEFPKEGPSILRIQQVVRGDSAAYFCASSEGRNQPQHFGDGTRLSIL.

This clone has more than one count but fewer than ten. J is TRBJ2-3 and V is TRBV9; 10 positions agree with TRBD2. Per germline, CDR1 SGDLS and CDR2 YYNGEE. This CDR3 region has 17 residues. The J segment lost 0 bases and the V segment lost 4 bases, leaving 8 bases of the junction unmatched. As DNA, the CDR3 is TGTGCCAGCAGCCAAGTCCCACTAGCGGGGAGCACAGATACGCAGTATTTT. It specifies CASSQVPLAGSTDTQYF.

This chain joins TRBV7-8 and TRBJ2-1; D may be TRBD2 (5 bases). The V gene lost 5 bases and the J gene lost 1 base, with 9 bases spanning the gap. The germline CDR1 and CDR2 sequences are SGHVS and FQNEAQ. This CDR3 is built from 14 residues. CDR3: CASSRSGSYNEQFF. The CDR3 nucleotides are TGTGCCAGCAGCCGGAGCGGATCCTACAATGAGCAGTTCTTC.

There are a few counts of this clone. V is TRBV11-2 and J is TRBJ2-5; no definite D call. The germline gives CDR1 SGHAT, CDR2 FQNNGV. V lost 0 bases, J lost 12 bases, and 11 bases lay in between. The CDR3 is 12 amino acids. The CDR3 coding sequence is TGTGCCAGCAGCTTAGATGAAGCTTCGAAGTACTTC. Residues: CASSLDEASKYF.

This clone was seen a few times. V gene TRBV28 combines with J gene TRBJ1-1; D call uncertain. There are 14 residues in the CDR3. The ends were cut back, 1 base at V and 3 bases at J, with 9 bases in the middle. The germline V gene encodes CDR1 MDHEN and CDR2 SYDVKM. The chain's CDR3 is CASSLSRRDTEAFF. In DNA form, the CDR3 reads TGTGCCAGCAGTTTATCTCGACGGGACACTGAAGCTTTCTTT.

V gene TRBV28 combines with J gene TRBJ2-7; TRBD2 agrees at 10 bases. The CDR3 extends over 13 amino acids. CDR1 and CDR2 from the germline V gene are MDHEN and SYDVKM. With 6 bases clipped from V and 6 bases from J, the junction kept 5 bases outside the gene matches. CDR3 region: CASSPSGSGEQYF. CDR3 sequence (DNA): TGTGCCAGCAGCCCTAGCGGGAGTGGCGAGCAGTACTTC. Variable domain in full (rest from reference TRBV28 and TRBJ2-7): DVKVTQSSRYLVKRTGEKVFLECVQDMDHENMFWYRQDPGLGLRLIYFSYDVKMKEKGDIPEGYSVSREKKERFSLILESASTNQTSMYLCASSPSGSGEQYFGPGTRLTVT.

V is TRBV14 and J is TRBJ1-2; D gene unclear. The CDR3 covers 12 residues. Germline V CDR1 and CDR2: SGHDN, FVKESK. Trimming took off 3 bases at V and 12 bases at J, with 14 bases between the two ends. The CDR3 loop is CASSHMVQLHTF. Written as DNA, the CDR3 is TGTGCCAGCAGCCACATGGTACAGCTTCACACCTTC.

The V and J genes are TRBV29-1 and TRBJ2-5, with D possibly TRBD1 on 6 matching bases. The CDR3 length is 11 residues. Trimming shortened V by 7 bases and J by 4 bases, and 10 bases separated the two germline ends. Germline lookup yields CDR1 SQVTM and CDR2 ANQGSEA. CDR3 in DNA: TGCAGCGGGGGGCTGGGAGAGACCCAGTACTTC. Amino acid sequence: CSGGLGETQYF.

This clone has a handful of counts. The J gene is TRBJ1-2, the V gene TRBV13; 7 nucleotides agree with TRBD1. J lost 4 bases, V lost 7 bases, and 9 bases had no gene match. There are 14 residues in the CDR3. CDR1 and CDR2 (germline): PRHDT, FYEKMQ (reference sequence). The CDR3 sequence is CASTYRDRIYGYTF. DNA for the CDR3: TGTGCCAGCACCTATAGGGACAGAATCTATGGCTACACCTTC.

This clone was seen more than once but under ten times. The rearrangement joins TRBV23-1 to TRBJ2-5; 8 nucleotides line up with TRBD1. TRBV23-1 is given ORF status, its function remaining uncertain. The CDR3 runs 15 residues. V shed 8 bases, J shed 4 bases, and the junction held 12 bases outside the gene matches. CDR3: CASPNSTGVGETQYF. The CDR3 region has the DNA TGCGCCAGCCCAAATTCGACAGGGGTGGGAGAGACCCAGTACTTC.

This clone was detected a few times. The CDR3 reads CASSLGTITDTQYF. CDR3 nucleotides: TGTGCCAGCAGCTTGGGGACTATCACAGATACGCAGTATTTT. This chain joins TRBV5-5 and TRBJ2-3; tentatively, D is TRBD2 (6 bases). Deletions cut 0 bases from V and 2 bases from J, with 7 bases between. The CDR3 is 14 amino acids. Germline CDR1 and CDR2: SGHKS and YYEKEE (reference sequence).